Sequencing of this T cell receptor (beta chain) was carried out in a study of CD8 T cells in Susac syndrome. Negative isolation was used for CD8+ and CD4+ T cells, and FACS enrichment was applied to TEMRA cells. Reverse transcription used about 0.45 to 1 ug RNA and random hexamers. TCRdb reprocessed the immunoSEQ multiplex PCR reads with MiXCR, giving one entry per CDR3 protein. The table includes about 210,000 distinct CDR3 sequences, 85% to 95% detected once. With 6 bases removed from V and 3 bases from J, the gap between germline ends came to 9 bases. There are 12 residues in the CDR3. Germline values: CDR1 MNHEY, CDR2 SVGAGI.

The source of this sequence is a human donor in good health. The sample comprised CD4+ T cells from PBMCs. The chain uses TRBV6-5 and TRBJ2-7; no firm D call. CDR3 amino acids: CASSPHNYEQYF. The CDR3 bases are TGTGCCAGCAGCCCACACAACTACGAGCAGTACTTC.